The clone carrying this TCR beta chain was seen many times. Antigen: not known. The CDR3 extends over 17 amino acids. CDR1 MDHEN and CDR2 SYDVKM come from the germline V gene. With 7 bases removed from V and 0 bases from J, the gap between germline ends came to 16 bases. From the reads, TCRdb called clonotypes with MiXCR, one entry per CDR3 protein. Found here are about 240,000 distinct CDR3 sequences, roughly 12% of them singletons; the top ten hold approximately 1.8%. This specimen comes from a study of T cell repertoires in cytomegalovirus infection. Overall study: Matching HLA type, along with CMV infection, was indicated by public TCR beta signatures.

Whole-study results and caveats: The study identified carriers of CMV plus the relevant HLA from cumulative public TCR beta family frequency. In two of eight donors, the top clonotype was HLA-C-restricted CMV-specific.

The sample taken for sequencing was PBMCs. The sequence derives from a human donor in good health (CMV status not recorded). Some clones in this sample may be carry-over from other donors' samples. This chain uses TRBV28 with TRBJ1-6; a possible D gene is TRBD1 (6 bases). The CDR3 is CASTWGAPGSYNSPLHF. In nucleotides, the CDR3 is TGTGCCAGCACCTGGGGGGCCCCGGGCTCCTATAATTCACCCCTCCACTTT.